This TCR beta chain came from a study of shared clonotypes between healthy human individuals. A remark on this clone: The sample has other DNA sequences that encode this CDR3 too.

Terminally differentiated effector memory CD45RA+ cells were excluded from the naive CD8 cells, which were CD45RO-negative and positively selected for CCR7. With 5 bases removed from V and 7 bases from J, the gap between germline ends came to 12 bases. CDR1 is MNHEY, CDR2 SMNVEV, per germline (reference sequence). The CDR3 loop spans 13 amino acids. The table came from immunoSEQ multiplex PCR; TCRdb's copy has only in-frame clones and leaves some out. The table has about 580,000 clones, roughly 98% seen once. The specimen sequenced was naive CD8+ T cells sorted from blood. The chain is built from TRBV27 and TRBJ2-1; D gene unclear. This TCR came from a man between 25 and 39 years old in good health. CDR3 sequence (DNA): TGTGCCAGCAGTCTAAGTATCAGAAATGAGCAGTTCTTC. Translation: CASSLSIRNEQFF.